These 14 T cell receptor beta chains share one sample of origin, sequenced in a study of shared clonotypes between healthy human individuals. Generated by immunoSEQ multiplex PCR, the TCRdb table keeps only in-frame clones and is missing some. Counted here are fewer than 850,000 clones, around 72% occurring once; the ten biggest clones make up 1.8%. The sequencing input was memory CD4+ T cells sorted from blood. As for subset: CD45RA-negative fraction. All receptors derive from a woman younger than 45 in good health.

The chain couples TRBV4-1 to TRBJ2-3, with D unclear. The CDR3 consists of 16 residues. V lost 4 bases and J 4 bases, leaving 18 bases between the germline ends. From germline, CDR1 is MGHRA and CDR2 YSYEKL. DNA of the CDR3: TGCGCCAGCAGCCCTGTACCAACGGGTCGCCCAGATACGCAGTATTTT. Translating gives CASSPVPTGRPDTQYF.

The genes are TRBV2 and TRBJ2-3; TRBD1 aligns across 8 bases. In germline, CDR1 is SNHLY, CDR2 FYNNEI. With V trimmed by 6 bases and J by 3 bases, 5 bases remained unmatched. This CDR3 is 14 amino acids long. The CDR3: CASRRTGRTDTQYF. For the CDR3, the DNA is TGTGCCAGCAGAAGGACAGGGAGGACAGATACGCAGTATTTT.

The chain is built from TRBV6-5 and TRBJ2-1; weak D call: TRBD2 (6 bases). Germline loops: CDR1 MNHEY, CDR2 SVGAGI. This CDR3 has 15 amino acids. V was cut by 2 bases and J by 6 bases, with 14 bases left in between. The CDR3 spells CASSYRPGGFNEQFF. The CDR3 DNA reads as TGTGCCAGCAGTTACCGCCCCGGAGGGTTCAATGAGCAGTTCTTC.

This clone was observed a few times. The chain uses TRBV7-7 and TRBJ2-2; 9 bases fit TRBD1. The CDR3 has 18 residues. J gave up 6 bases and V 2 bases, and 13 bases lay outside the gene matches. Looked up from germline, CDR1 is SSHAT and CDR2 is FNYEAQ (reference sequence). The CDR3 DNA sequence: TGTGCCAGCAGCTTATTCTCCCCCGGGACAGGGACAGCCGGGGAGCTGTTTTTT. Translating it yields CASSLFSPGTGTAGELFF. The whole variable domain, filled in from reference TRBV7-7 and TRBJ2-2, reads GAGVSQSPRYKVTKRGQDVTLRCDPISSHATLYWYQQALGQGPEFLTYFNYEAQPDKSGLPSDRFSAERPEGSISTLTIQRTEQRDSAMYRCASSLFSPGTGTAGELFFGEGSRLTVL.

The chain links TRBV19 to TRBJ1-2; tentative D call: TRBD1 (6 bases). This CDR3 is built from 16 residues. V was shortened by 4 bases and J by 1 base, with 16 bases between the two germline ends. From germline, CDR1 is LNHDA and CDR2 SQIVND (reference sequence). In nucleotides, the CDR3 is TGTGCCAGTAGTAGAGGACAGCCGGTAATTAACTATGGCTACACCTTC. Its protein is CASSRGQPVINYGYTF.

There are a few counts of this clone. This chain links TRBV28 with TRBJ1-2; 9 bases fit TRBD1. Germline lookup yields CDR1 MDHEN and CDR2 SYDVKM. The V gene end was trimmed by 4 bases and the J gene end by 5 bases; junction bases not matched to a gene: 11. This CDR3 is 16 amino acids long. Written as DNA, the CDR3 is TGTGCCAGCAGTTCCTCTGACGGGACAGGGCGGTATGGCTACACCTTC. Its translation is CASSSSDGTGRYGYTF.

The CDR3 nucleotides are TGTGCCAGTAGTATCCAGCGGGAATACGAGCAGTACTTC. Translating it yields CASSIQREYEQYF. This sequence joins TRBV19 and TRBJ2-7, with 7 bases identical to TRBD2. Germline CDR1 is LNHDA and CDR2 is SQIVND (reference sequence). This CDR3 has 13 amino acids. Trimming at V came to 3 bases and at J to 4 bases, leaving 3 bases not matched to a gene.

The chain employs TRBV7-2 and TRBJ2-2; the D call may be TRBD1 or TRBD2 (5 bases each). In germline, CDR1 is SGHTA, CDR2 FQGNSA. V lost 3 bases to trimming and J lost 0 bases, with 11 bases between them. The CDR3 totals 16 residues. The CDR3 spells CASSFEQGANTGELFF. In nucleotides, the CDR3 is TGTGCCAGCAGCTTCGAGCAGGGAGCGAACACCGGGGAGCTGTTTTTT. Supplemented by reference TRBV7-2 and TRBJ2-2, the full variable domain reads GAGVSQSPSNKVTEKGKDVELRCDPISGHTALYWYRQSLGQGLEFLIYFQGNSAPDKSGLPSDRFSAERTGGSVSTLTIQRTQQEDSAVYLCASSFEQGANTGELFFGEGSRLTVL.

V and J are TRBV5-8 and TRBJ1-2; 9 bases are a match to TRBD1. J gave up 6 bases and V 4 bases, and 4 bases lay outside the gene matches. The germline gives CDR1 SGHTS, CDR2 YDEGEE. This CDR3 comprises 13 residues. The CDR3 DNA sequence: TGTGCCAGCAGCACAAGGGACAGGGATGGCTACACCTTC. Protein sequence: CASSTRDRDGYTF.

Remarks on this clone: The junction departs from the called germline gene at one end, perhaps through a read error. V is TRBV28 and J is TRBJ2-5; TRBD2 agrees at 9 bases. The V gene's germline CDR1 is MDHEN and CDR2 SYDVKM. This CDR3 contains 12 residues. The CDR3 here is CASMMGSGRPNF. DNA of the CDR3: TGTGCCAGCATGATGGGGAGCGGGAGGCCAAACTTC. Full variable domain (remainder filled in from reference TRBV28 and TRBJ2-5): DVKVTQSSRYLVKRTGEKVFLECVQDMDHENMFWYRQDPGLGLRLIYFSYDVKMKEKGDIPEGYSVSREKKERFSLILESASTNQTSMYLCASMMGSGRPNFGPGTRLLVL.

The chain has TRBV5-1 and TRBJ1-1, with D tentatively TRBD1 (5 bases). V lost 0 bases, J lost 1 base, and 10 bases lay in between. The germline V gene encodes CDR1 SGHRS and CDR2 YFSETQ. This CDR3 has 15 amino acids. For the CDR3, the DNA is TGCGCCAGCAGCTTGGTCGGCGGGGGGAACACTGAAGCTTTCTTT. Protein: CASSLVGGGNTEAFF.

V gene TRBV23-1 combines with J gene TRBJ2-1; D is ambiguous. TRBV23-1 is classed as an ORF, of uncertain function. The CDR3 is 17 residues long. Trimming stripped 4 bases from V and 9 bases from J, with 25 bases between. The CDR3 sequence is CASSLVTAVPSTGEQFF. CDR3 sequence (DNA): TGCGCCAGCAGTCTCGTAACGGCGGTCCCATCTACGGGTGAGCAGTTCTTC.

This clone came up once. This chain uses TRBV27 with TRBJ1-1, with TRBD1 matching over 7 bases. This CDR3 is 12 amino acids long. The V segment lost 6 bases and the J segment 10 bases; nucleotides outside the gene matches: 8. CDR1 is MNHEY, CDR2 SMNVEV, per germline (reference sequence). CDR3 amino acids: CASRGTARGAFF. The DNA of the CDR3 is TGTGCCAGCAGGGGGACAGCCCGGGGAGCTTTCTTT.

In this sample, this clone turned up a few times. This may be a read error, as it is one base from a much larger clone. The sample carries other DNA sequences with the same CDR3. The V and J genes are TRBV19 and TRBJ2-1, with 11 positions matching TRBD1. The germline V gene encodes CDR1 LNHDA and CDR2 SQIVND (reference sequence). With V trimmed by 0 bases and J by 3 bases, 4 bases remained unmatched. This CDR3 spans 17 amino acids. The CDR3 spells CASSIDTGTGGYNEQFF. CDR3 sequence (DNA): TGTGCCAGTAGTATAGACACCGGGACAGGGGGCTACAATGAGCAGTTCTTC.